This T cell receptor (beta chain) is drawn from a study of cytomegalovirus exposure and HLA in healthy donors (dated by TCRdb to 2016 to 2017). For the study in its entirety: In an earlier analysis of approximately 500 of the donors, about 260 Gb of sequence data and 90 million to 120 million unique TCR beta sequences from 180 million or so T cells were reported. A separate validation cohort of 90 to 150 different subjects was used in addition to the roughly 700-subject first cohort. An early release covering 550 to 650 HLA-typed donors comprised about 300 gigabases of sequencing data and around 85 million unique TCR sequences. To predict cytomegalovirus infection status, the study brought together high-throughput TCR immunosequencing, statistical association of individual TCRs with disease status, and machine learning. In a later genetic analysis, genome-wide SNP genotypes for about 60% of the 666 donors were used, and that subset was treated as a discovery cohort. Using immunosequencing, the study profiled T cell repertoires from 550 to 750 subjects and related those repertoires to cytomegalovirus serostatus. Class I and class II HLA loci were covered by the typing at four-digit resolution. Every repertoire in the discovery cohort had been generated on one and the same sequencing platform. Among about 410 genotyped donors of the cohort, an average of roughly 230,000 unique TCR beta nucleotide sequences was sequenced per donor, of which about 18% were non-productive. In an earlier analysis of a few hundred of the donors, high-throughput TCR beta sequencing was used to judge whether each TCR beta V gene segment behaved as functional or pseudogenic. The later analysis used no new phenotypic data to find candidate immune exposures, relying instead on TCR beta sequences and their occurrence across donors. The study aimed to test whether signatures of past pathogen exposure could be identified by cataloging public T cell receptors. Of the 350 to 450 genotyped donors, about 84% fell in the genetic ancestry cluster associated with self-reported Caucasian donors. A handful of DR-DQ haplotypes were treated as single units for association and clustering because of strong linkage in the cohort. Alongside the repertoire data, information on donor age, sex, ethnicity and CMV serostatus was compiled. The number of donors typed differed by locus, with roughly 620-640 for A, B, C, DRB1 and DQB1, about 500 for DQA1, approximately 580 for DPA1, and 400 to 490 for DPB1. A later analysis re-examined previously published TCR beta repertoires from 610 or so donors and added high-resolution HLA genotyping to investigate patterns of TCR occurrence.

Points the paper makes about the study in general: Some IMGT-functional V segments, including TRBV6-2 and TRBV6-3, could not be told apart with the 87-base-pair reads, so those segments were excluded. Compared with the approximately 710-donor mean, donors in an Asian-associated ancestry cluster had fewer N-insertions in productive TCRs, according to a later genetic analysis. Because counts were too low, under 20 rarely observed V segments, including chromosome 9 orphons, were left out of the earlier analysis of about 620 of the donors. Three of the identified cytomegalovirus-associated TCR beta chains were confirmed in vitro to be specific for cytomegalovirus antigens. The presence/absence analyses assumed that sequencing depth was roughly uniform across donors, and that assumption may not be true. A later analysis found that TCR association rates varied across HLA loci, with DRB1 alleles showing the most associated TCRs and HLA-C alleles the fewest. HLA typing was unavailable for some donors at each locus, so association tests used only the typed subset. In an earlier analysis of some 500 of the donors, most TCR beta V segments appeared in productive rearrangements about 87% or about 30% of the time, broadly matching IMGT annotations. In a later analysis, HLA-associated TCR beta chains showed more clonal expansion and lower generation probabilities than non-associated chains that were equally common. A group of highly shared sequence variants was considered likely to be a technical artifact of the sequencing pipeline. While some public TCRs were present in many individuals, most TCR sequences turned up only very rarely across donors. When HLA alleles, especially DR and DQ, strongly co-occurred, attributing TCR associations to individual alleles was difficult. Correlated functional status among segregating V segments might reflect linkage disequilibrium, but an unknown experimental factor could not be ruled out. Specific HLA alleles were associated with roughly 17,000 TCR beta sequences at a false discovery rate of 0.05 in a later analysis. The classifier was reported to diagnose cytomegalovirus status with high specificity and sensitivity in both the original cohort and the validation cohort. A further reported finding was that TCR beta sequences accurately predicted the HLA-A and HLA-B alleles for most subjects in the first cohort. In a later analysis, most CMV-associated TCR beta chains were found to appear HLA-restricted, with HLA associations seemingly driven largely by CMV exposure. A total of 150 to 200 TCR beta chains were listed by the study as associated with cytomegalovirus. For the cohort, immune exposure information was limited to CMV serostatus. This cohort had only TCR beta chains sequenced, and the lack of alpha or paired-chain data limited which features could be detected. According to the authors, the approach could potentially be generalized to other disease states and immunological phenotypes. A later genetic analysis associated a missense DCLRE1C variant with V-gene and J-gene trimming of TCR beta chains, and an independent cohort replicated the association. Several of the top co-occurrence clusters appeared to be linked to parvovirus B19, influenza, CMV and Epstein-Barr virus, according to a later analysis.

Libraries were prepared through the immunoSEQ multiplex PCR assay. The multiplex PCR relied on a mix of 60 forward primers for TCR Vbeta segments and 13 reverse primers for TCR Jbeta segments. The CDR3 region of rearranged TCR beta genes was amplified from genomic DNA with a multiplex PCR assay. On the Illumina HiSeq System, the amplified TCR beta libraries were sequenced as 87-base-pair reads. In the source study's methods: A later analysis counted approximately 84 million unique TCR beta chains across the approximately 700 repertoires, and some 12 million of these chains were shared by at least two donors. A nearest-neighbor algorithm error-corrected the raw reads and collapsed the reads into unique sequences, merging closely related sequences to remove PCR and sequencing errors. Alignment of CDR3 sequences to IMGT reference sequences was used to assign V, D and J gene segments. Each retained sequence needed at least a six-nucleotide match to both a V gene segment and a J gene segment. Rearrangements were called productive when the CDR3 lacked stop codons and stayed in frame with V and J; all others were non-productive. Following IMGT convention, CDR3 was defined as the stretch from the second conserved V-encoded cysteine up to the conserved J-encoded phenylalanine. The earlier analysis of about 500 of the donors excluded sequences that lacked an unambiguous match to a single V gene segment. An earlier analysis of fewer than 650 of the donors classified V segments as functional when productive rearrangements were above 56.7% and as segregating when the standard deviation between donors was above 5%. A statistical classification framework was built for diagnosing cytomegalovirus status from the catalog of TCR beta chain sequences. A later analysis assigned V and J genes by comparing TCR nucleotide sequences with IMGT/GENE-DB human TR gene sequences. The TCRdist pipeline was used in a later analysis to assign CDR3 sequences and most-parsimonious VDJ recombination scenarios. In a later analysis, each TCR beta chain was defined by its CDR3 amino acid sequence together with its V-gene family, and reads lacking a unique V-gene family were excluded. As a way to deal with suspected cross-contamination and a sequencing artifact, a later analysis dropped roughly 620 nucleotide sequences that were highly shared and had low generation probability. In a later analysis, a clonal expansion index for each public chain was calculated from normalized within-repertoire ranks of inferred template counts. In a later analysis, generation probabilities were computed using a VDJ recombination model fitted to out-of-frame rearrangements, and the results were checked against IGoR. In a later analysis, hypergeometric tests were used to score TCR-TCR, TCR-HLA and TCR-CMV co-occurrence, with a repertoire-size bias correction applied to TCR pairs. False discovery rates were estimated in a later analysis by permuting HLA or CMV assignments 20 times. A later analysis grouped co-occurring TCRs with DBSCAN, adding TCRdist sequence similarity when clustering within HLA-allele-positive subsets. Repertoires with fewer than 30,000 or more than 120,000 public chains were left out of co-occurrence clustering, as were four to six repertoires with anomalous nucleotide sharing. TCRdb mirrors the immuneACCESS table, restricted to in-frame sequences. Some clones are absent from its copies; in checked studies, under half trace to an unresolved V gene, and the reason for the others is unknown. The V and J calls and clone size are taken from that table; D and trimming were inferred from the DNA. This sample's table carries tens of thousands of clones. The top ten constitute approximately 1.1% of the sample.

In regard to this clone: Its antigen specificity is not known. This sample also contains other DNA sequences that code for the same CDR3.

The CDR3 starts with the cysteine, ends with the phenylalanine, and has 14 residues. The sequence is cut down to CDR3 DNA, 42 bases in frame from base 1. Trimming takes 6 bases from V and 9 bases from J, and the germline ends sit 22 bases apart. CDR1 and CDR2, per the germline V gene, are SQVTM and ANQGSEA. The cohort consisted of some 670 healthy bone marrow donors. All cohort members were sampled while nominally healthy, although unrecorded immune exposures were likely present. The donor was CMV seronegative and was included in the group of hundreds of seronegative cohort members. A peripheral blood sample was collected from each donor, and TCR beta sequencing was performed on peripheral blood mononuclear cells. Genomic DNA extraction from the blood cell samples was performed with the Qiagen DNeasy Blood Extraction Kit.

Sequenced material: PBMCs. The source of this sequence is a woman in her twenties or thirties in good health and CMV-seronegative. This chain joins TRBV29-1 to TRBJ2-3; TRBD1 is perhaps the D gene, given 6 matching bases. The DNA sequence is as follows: TGCAGCGTCGGGCTTAAGGGGGTTTTAGACACGCAGTATTTT. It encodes CSVGLKGVLDTQYF.